A single sample is the source of the 25 T cell receptor beta chains below, sequenced in a study of cytomegalovirus exposure and HLA in healthy donors. The PCR was carried out with 60 Vbeta primers and 13 Jbeta primers. The assay was immunoSEQ multiplex PCR, and TCRdb's table has in-frame clones only and misses some. The data show approximately 120,000 clones, roughly 80% seen once. The sample consisted of PBMCs. The receptors originated from a man aged 50 to 59 in good health and CMV-seronegative.

The chain is built from TRBV2 and TRBJ2-2; 11 bases fit TRBD1. With V trimmed by 7 bases and J by 7 bases, 8 bases remained unmatched. From germline, CDR1 is SNHLY and CDR2 FYNNEI. The CDR3 sequence is 15 residues long. In DNA, the CDR3 is TGTGCCAGCAAAGGGACAGGGGGGTACGTCGGGGAGCTGTTTTTT. This translates into CASKGTGGYVGELFF.

This chain joins TRBV2 and TRBJ2-1; possibly TRBD1 for D (6 bases). Trimming took 6 bases from V and 3 from J, leaving 12 bases between them. Germline CDR1 and CDR2: SNHLY and FYNNEI. This CDR3 is built from 14 residues. Written as DNA, the CDR3 is TGTGCCAGCAGGGGGGACAAGAGCTACAATGAGCAGTTCTTC. It encodes CASRGDKSYNEQFF.

This clone was picked up one time. The chain recombines TRBV10-3 with TRBJ2-7, with TRBD2 as a possible D gene (6 bases). There are 19 residues in the CDR3. Germline loops: CDR1 ENHRY, CDR2 SYGVKD. Trimming removed 2 bases from V and 1 base from J, with 24 bases in between. This chain's CDR3 is CAISERGGSTKLRSYEQYF. CDR3 bases: TGTGCCATCAGTGAGCGAGGAGGGTCGACTAAACTCAGGTCCTACGAGCAGTACTTC.

The chain recombines TRBV18 with TRBJ1-4; 7 bases agree with TRBD1. Trimming cost V 6 bases and J 0 bases; bases outside gene matches: 19. CDR3 length: 20 residues. Germline CDR1 KGHSH, CDR2 LQKENI. CDR3 coding DNA: TGTGCCAGCTCGGTTTTGCCGTGGACAGGACATAATGCAACTAATGAAAAACTGTTTTTT. Residues: CASSVLPWTGHNATNEKLFF.

The genes are TRBV29-1 and TRBJ1-2, with TRBD1 matching over 10 bases. Trimming cost V 8 bases and J 5 bases; bases outside gene matches: 14. Germline CDR1 SQVTM, CDR2 ANQGSEA. CDR3 size: 15 residues. For the CDR3, the DNA is TGCAGCACTTTAGGAGGGACAGGGGTTGGGTATGGCTACACCTTC. Translation: CSTLGGTGVGYGYTF.

The V call is TRBV7-8, the J call TRBJ1-1; a weak D match, TRBD1 (5 bases). CDR1 is SGHVS and CDR2 is FQNEAQ in the germline V gene. V lost 1 base, J lost 8 bases, and 11 bases lay in between. CDR3 length: 13 amino acids. The CDR3 here is CASSLGEDIEAFF. The CDR3 nucleotides are TGTGCCAGCAGCTTAGGGGAGGACATAGAAGCTTTCTTT.

The gene calls are TRBV25-1 and TRBJ2-1, with D possibly TRBD2 on 5 matching bases. The ends were cut back, 8 bases at V and 6 bases at J, with 20 bases in the middle. There are 15 residues in the CDR3. Germline lookup yields CDR1 MGHDK and CDR2 SYGVNS. The CDR3 sequence is CASPLRRLDGNEQFF. For the CDR3, the DNA is TGTGCCAGCCCCCTAAGGAGGCTAGACGGCAATGAGCAGTTCTTC.

This clone was counted a few times. This sequence joins TRBV7-2 and TRBJ2-7, with 9 bases identical to TRBD2. CDR3 length: 14 amino acids. Per the germline V gene, CDR1 is SGHTA and CDR2 is FQGNSA. V shed 1 base and J 6 bases; nucleotides not matched to a gene: 4. CDR3 loop: CASSLVRTSAEQYF. CDR3 nucleotide sequence: TGTGCCAGCAGCTTAGTGAGGACTAGCGCCGAGCAGTACTTC.

V gene TRBV4-1 combines with J gene TRBJ2-2; perhaps TRBD2 as D (6 bases). Germline CDR1 and CDR2: MGHRA and YSYEKL. V was shortened by 0 bases and J by 3 bases, with 11 bases between the two germline ends. CDR3 length: 16 amino acids. As DNA, the CDR3 is TGCGCCAGCAGCCAAGAGAGCGGGTCCCACACCGGGGAGCTGTTTTTT. It translates to CASSQESGSHTGELFF.

The chain couples TRBV30 to TRBJ2-5; 10 nucleotides align to TRBD2. The V segment lost 5 bases and the J segment 5 bases; nucleotides outside the gene matches: 8. Germline CDR1 reads GTSNPN; CDR2 reads SVGIG (reference sequence). The CDR3 runs to 14 residues. The CDR3 nucleotides read TGTGCCTGGGGCCAGGAGCGGGAGGGTGAGACCCAGTACTTC. Amino acid sequence: CAWGQEREGETQYF.

This clone was seen a few times. The J gene is TRBJ2-2, the V gene TRBV10-3; D is perhaps TRBD2 (6 bases). V was cut by 10 bases and J by 3 bases, with 15 bases left in between. The CDR3 has 14 residues. CDR1 and CDR2 (germline): ENHRY, SYGVKD. Written as DNA, the CDR3 is TGTGCCACGAGGGACTCCCCCGACACCGGGGAGCTGTTTTTT. This translates into CATRDSPDTGELFF.

The chain is built from TRBV29-1 and TRBJ2-5; 11 bases match TRBD2. The CDR3 runs to 15 residues. CDR1 and CDR2 (germline): SQVTM, ANQGSEA. Losses at the gene ends were 7 bases for V and 5 bases for J; bases not matched to a gene: 12. The CDR3 loop is CSAMISGRGRETQYF. In DNA, the CDR3 is TGCAGCGCTATGATTAGCGGGAGGGGTCGGGAGACCCAGTACTTC.

The V call is TRBV15, the J call TRBJ1-5; 7 bases line up with TRBD1. This CDR3 is 17 amino acids long. The V gene end was trimmed by 3 bases and the J gene end by 2 bases; junction bases not matched to a gene: 10. Germline V gene sequence: CDR1 LNHNV, CDR2 YYDKDF (reference sequence). The CDR3 DNA sequence: TGTGCCACCAGCAGCAAGAACAGGGGTTGGCGCAATCAGCCCCAGCATTTT. Translating it yields CATSSKNRGWRNQPQHF.

This chain connects TRBV28 to TRBJ2-7; 7 bases agree with TRBD1. Per the germline V gene, CDR1 is MDHEN and CDR2 is SYDVKM. V was clipped by 6 bases and J by 2 bases; unmatched bases: 4. CDR3 length: 13 residues. The CDR3: CASSRDRAYEQYF. In nucleotides, the CDR3 is TGTGCCAGCAGCCGCGACAGGGCCTACGAGCAGTACTTC.

V usage is TRBV5-5 and J usage is TRBJ2-2, with TRBD2 identical over 7 bases. Germline V gene sequence: CDR1 SGHKS, CDR2 YYEKEE (reference sequence). V shed 4 bases and J 0 bases; nucleotides not matched to a gene: 6. The CDR3 sequence is 16 residues long. The CDR3 protein is CASSPAGIANTGELFF. CDR3 nucleotide sequence: TGTGCCAGCAGCCCAGCGGGGATAGCGAACACCGGGGAGCTGTTTTTT.

As to this clone: This sample also contains other DNA sequences that code for the same CDR3. The V and J genes are TRBV18 and TRBJ2-2; TRBD2 agrees at 9 bases. Germline V gives CDR1 KGHSH, CDR2 LQKENI. The CDR3 is made up of 16 amino acids. J gave up 1 base and V 2 bases, and 2 bases lay outside the gene matches. The chain's CDR3 is CASSPLAGVNTGELFF. CDR3 DNA sequence: TGTGCCAGCTCACCATTAGCGGGAGTGAACACCGGGGAGCTGTTTTTT. Using reference TRBV18 and TRBJ2-2 for the parts outside the CDR3, the full variable domain is NAGVMQNPRHLVRRRGQEARLRCSPMKGHSHVYWYRQLPEEGLKFMVYLQKENIIDESGMPKERFSAEFPKEGPSILRIQQVVRGDSAAYFCASSPLAGVNTGELFFGEGSRLTVL.

The chain is built from TRBV11-2 and TRBJ2-7; 10 nucleotides line up with TRBD1. J gave up 5 bases and V 2 bases, and 6 bases lay outside the gene matches. The germline V gene encodes CDR1 SGHAT and CDR2 FQNNGV. The CDR3 sequence is 15 residues long. Here the CDR3 reads CASSLTGTGAHEQYF. In DNA, the CDR3 is TGTGCCAGCAGCTTAACCGGGACAGGGGCTCACGAGCAGTACTTC.

The chain employs TRBV29-1 and TRBJ1-2; D perhaps matches TRBD1 (5 bases). Trimming cost V 6 bases and J 8 bases, with 13 bases left between them. This CDR3 is 11 amino acids long. Germline lookup yields CDR1 SQVTM and CDR2 ANQGSEA. The CDR3: CSVGESGGYTF. CDR3 nucleotides: TGCAGCGTGGGGGAGAGCGGGGGCTACACCTTC. Full variable domain (rest looked up from reference TRBV29-1 and TRBJ1-2): SAVISQKPSRDICQRGTSLTIQCQVDSQVTMMFWYRQQPGQSLTLIATANQGSEATYESGFVIDKFPISRPNLTFSTLTVSNMSPEDSSIYLCSVGESGGYTFGSGTRLTVV.

V gene TRBV15 combines with J gene TRBJ2-7, with D possibly matching TRBD1 (6 bases). Per the germline V gene, CDR1 is LNHNV and CDR2 is YYDKDF (reference sequence). CDR3 size: 16 residues. V lost 0 bases and J 3 bases, leaving 15 bases between the germline ends. The CDR3, as DNA: TGTGCCACCAGCAGAGATAGCGCAGGCAGGGGCTACGAGCAGTACTTC. This translates into CATSRDSAGRGYEQYF.

This clone was seen a few times. The rearrangement links TRBV5-6 to TRBJ2-5; D may be TRBD2 (6 bases). Germline CDR1 is SGHDT and CDR2 is YYEEEE. The CDR3 covers 15 residues. V was shortened by 2 bases and J by 9 bases, with 20 bases between the two germline ends. CDR3 coding DNA: TGTGCCAGCAGCTTCTCGGGTAGCGGCCCCTTCCCCCAGTACTTC. It is translated as CASSFSGSGPFPQYF. Using reference TRBV5-6 and TRBJ2-5 for the parts outside the CDR3, the full variable domain is DAGVTQSPTHLIKTRGQQVTLRCSPKSGHDTVSWYQQALGQGPQFIFQYYEEEERQRGNFPDRFSGHQFPNYSSELNVNALLLGDSALYLCASSFSGSGPFPQYFGPGTRLLVL.

The rearrangement joins TRBV27 to TRBJ2-7; a weak D match, TRBD1 (7 bases). Trimming removed 3 bases from V and 3 bases from J, with 12 bases in between. In germline, CDR1 is MNHEY, CDR2 SMNVEV (reference sequence). The CDR3 is 14 residues long. The CDR3 sequence: CASSLARGDYEQYF. CDR3 coding DNA: TGTGCCAGCAGTTTGGCCAGGGGGGACTACGAGCAGTACTTC.

This sequence joins TRBV12-5 and TRBJ1-2; D is unresolved. The V gene's germline CDR1 is LGHNT and CDR2 FRNRAP. The CDR3 consists of 11 residues. The V end was cut by 9 bases, the J end by 8 bases, with 13 bases between. This CDR3 is CASSPGIGYTF. CDR3 DNA: TGTGCTAGCTCCCCGGGGATCGGCTACACCTTC.

The V gene is TRBV4-1, the J gene TRBJ2-7, with 7 bases matching TRBD2. The V and J ends lost 1 base and 3 bases, in that order; junction bases with no gene match: 6. Germline loops: CDR1 MGHRA, CDR2 YSYEKL. CDR3 length: 15 residues. CDR3 bases: TGCGCCAGCAGCCAAGCAGCAGCGGGGAGCTACGAGCAGTACTTC. Protein product: CASSQAAAGSYEQYF.

The CDR3 region is CASSADRGETQYF. The CDR3 bases are TGTGCCAGCAGTGCCGACAGGGGAGAGACCCAGTACTTC. The chain joins TRBV2 to TRBJ2-5; 8 positions match TRBD1. Per the germline V gene, CDR1 is SNHLY and CDR2 is FYNNEI. Unmatched junction bases numbered 2, after V lost 4 bases and J lost 4 bases. CDR3 length: 13 amino acids.

This clone was seen only a few times. The gene calls are TRBV10-3 and TRBJ2-1, with 12 bases fitting TRBD2. Germline assignment: CDR1 ENHRY and CDR2 SYGVKD. V lost 5 bases, J lost 2 bases, and 7 bases stayed unmatched. The CDR3 runs to 17 residues. The CDR3, as DNA: TGTGCCATCAGTTCCGCTAGCGGGAGGGGGCCCTACAATGAGCAGTTCTTC. Its protein is CAISSASGRGPYNEQFF.